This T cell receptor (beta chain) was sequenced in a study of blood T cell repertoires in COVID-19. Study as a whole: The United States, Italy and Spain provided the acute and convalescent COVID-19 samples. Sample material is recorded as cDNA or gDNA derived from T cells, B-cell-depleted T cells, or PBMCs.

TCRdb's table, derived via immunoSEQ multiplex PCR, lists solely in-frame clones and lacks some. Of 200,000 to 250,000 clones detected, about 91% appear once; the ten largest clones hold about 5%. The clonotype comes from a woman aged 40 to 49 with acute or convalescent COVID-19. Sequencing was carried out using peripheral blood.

This chain's CDR3 is CASSVIGVNTEAFF. The CDR3 coding sequence is TGTGCCAGCAGCGTAATAGGGGTGAACACTGAAGCTTTCTTT. The gene calls are TRBV9 and TRBJ1-1, with D possibly matching TRBD1 (5 bases). The CDR3 is made up of 14 amino acids. Germline CDR1 and CDR2: SGDLS and YYNGEE. V was trimmed by 1 base and J by 0 bases, leaving 7 bases between them.